Detailed here is one T cell receptor beta chain. The antigen it binds to is not known. Base quality data are lacking; no much larger clone is found one base away. These data originate in a study of shared T cell receptors in the human thymus (dated by TCRdb to the early 2020s). Regarding the research as a whole: The study examined how the human thymus generates shared, self-reactive T-cell receptor alpha chains.

The method was the immunoSEQ multiplex PCR assay. The table comes from immuneACCESS by way of TCRdb, which keeps in-frame sequences with V and J called. Part of the clones is missing from these tables; in studies checked, under half for an unresolved V gene and the rest for unknown reasons. Within this sample are some 700,000 clones, with roughly 88% of them counted one time only. The ten largest clones add up to 0.0095% to 0.011% of the sample. This sample was also put to use in a study of human thymus T cells. As noted in the second study: In Finland, the donors were immunologically healthy infants who were having open corrective cardiac surgery for congenital heart defects. The thymus tissue came from surgical resects taken out during corrective cardiac surgery. Usage of V and J gene segments appeared to be biased in both the thymic and the peripheral blood repertoires. The related research found that thymic TCR repertoires overlapped highly between unrelated individuals. The study described the TCR alpha and beta repertoires in under ten infant thymus samples and a few matching peripheral blood samples. Donor ages ranged from about 7 to 244 days, and the cohort comprised over 5 male and a couple of female infants. Thymocytes were released mechanically from tissue and stored at -70 °C as pellets of about 8.5-31 million cells. A QIAsymphony instrument was used to extract genomic DNA from the frozen cell pellets. Using the immunoSEQ multiplex PCR assay, the TCRB and TCRAD loci were amplified from a standardized quantity of quality-controlled genomic DNA. Amplicons spanned the V(D)J region at a length sufficient to cover the CDR3 and identify V and J genes. Through the commercial immunoSEQ service, the amplicons were sequenced on an Illumina platform. Primer bias and sequencing errors were corrected as previously described, and TCRAD and TCRB definitions were based on the IMGT database. Analysis of the repertoires was done with immunoSEQ Analyzer 3.0 and VDJTools and included basic statistics, V/J segment usage, diversity estimates, rarefaction and pairwise overlap. Diversity was estimated with Chao1, ChaoE, Efron-Thisted, Shannon and inverse Simpson indices, and also on datasets down-sampled to the smallest sample. Repertoire overlap was assessed by strict matching of CDR3 nucleotide sequence, V gene and J gene, and clustering was done by Jaccard-based multidimensional scaling. Thymus samples yielded on average around 800,000 unique TCRB clonotypes, compared with 75,000 to 100,000 from blood samples.

Input material: thymocytes. The clonotype was recovered from a girl under two years old with a congenital heart defect. Donor details come from another sample of the same person, matched by shared clones.

CDR3 region: CATSDNLYGYTF. Here is the DNA: TGTGCCACCTCGGACAACCTCTATGGCTACACCTTC. Rearrangement joined TRBV6-5 to TRBJ1-2, with TRBD1 as a weak D call on 5 bases. A distance of 13 bases separates the germline ends of V and J, which lose 10 bases and 4 bases respectively. The CDR3, from cysteine to phenylalanine, totals 12 residues. Only the CDR3 DNA stays, 36 bases, in frame from base 1. Per the germline V gene, MNHEY is the CDR1 and SVGAGI is the CDR2.